The clone carrying this T cell receptor (beta chain) has just a few counts. The data were obtained in a study of cytomegalovirus exposure and HLA in healthy donors. The PCR made use of 60 Vbeta and 13 Jbeta primers. Generated by immunoSEQ multiplex PCR, the TCRdb table keeps only in-frame clones and is missing some. The sample includes about 160,000 clones, approximately 82% seen only once; the top ten take 7.5% to 9%. Trimming took off 1 base at V and 5 bases at J, with 8 bases between the two ends. Germline CDR1 and CDR2: SGHNT and YENEEA. The CDR3 has 13 residues. V gene TRBV11-3 combines with J gene TRBJ1-1, with D uncertain. The sample comprised PBMCs. This clonotype was obtained from a male donor in good health and CMV-seropositive. The CDR3, as DNA: TGTGCCAGCAGCTTAGGTCCAACTACTGAAGCTTTCTTT. Translation: CASSLGPTTEAFF.